This is a list of T cell receptor beta chains from one sample in a study of T cells after yellow fever vaccination. TCRdb ran MiXCR on the 5' RACE reads and lists one entry per CDR3 protein. The sample has 450,000 to 550,000 distinct CDR3 sequences; approximately 21% are singletons. The specimen was PBMCs, collected 15 days after the yellow fever booster vaccination. The receptors here all came from a man aged 25-45 years who received the YFV17D yellow fever vaccine. CDR3s include the opening cysteine and the closing phenylalanine or tryptophan. D genes are given only for firm matches. Rows may omit the clone size; those that give it use once, few, many or a size class.

size	D	V	J	DNA	CDR3
.	TRBD2	TRBV7-6	TRBJ2-2	TGTGCCAGCAGCCCACCCGGGGGGGGCACCGGGGAGCTGTTTTTT	CASSPPGGGTGELFF
.	TRBD2	TRBV3-1	TRBJ2-3	TGTGCCAGCAGCCGAGGAGGGGATAGCGGGAGAGTAACGCAGTATTTT	CASSRGGDSGRVTQYF
.	.	TRBV2	TRBJ2-1	TGTGCCAGCAGTGACCCTCCCGGACACCCCTTCTTC	CASSDPPGHPFF
.	.	TRBV29-1	TRBJ2-5	TGCAGCGTTGAAATTTTCCTAGCAGACCAAGAGACCCAGTACTTC	CSVEIFLADQETQYF
.	TRBD2	TRBV7-2	TRBJ2-1	TGTGCCAGCAGCCAACTGAGAGCGGGAGTAGGCTACAATGAGCAGTTCTTC	CASSQLRAGVGYNEQFF
few	TRBD2	TRBV29-1	TRBJ2-2	TGCAGCGTTGACCCCAGCGGGAGGGGGTTGGGCACCGGGGAGCTGTTTTTT	CSVDPSGRGLGTGELFF
few	.	TRBV6-6	TRBJ2-5	TGTGCCAGCAGAGCAACCGGGGAGACCCAGTACTTC	CASRATGETQYF
.	.	TRBV20-1	TRBJ1-4	TGCAGTGCTAGTCAAGGTGAAAAACTGTTTTTT	CSASQGEKLFF
.	TRBD1	TRBV28	TRBJ2-1	TGTGCCAGCAGTCAGGGACAGAAAAAAAATGAGCAGTTCTTC	CASSQGQKKNEQFF
.	.	TRBV7-6	TRBJ1-1	TGTGCCAGCAGCCGCCAGGGACATGAAGCTTTCTTT	CASSRQGHEAFF
.	.	TRBV4-3	TRBJ2-1	TGCGCCAGCAGCCAAGGGAGGGGGACAACCCATTATGAGCAGTTCTTC	CASSQGRGTTHYEQFF
.	.	TRBV20-1	TRBJ1-1	TGCAGTGCTAGACCGGGGGGAGTAGACACTGAAGCTTTCTTT	CSARPGGVDTEAFF
.	TRBD1	TRBV28	TRBJ2-2	TGTGCCAGCAGTTCTCCGGGACAGGACTTTCCCGGGGAGCTGTTTTTT	CASSSPGQDFPGELFF
.	.	TRBV20-1	TRBJ2-1	TGCAAAACAGCCAACGGGGTATCCTACAATGAGCAGTTCTTC	CKTANGVSYNEQFF
.	TRBD2	TRBV20-1	TRBJ2-1	TGCAGTGCTACAGGGACTAGCGCTTACAATGAGCAGTTCTTC	CSATGTSAYNEQFF
.	TRBD2	TRBV12-3/TRBV12-4	TRBJ2-5	TGTGCCAGCAGCCCCGACGGGAGGTATGGGACCCAGTACTTC	CASSPDGRYGTQYF
few	.	TRBV10-3	TRBJ2-3	TGTGCCATCAGTGGGTACGCATTTGCTAAGCCAGATACGCAGTATTTT	CAISGYAFAKPDTQYF
.	.	TRBV12-3/TRBV12-4	TRBJ2-5	TGTGCCAGCAGTCCAGACGGATCAGAGACCCAGTACTTC	CASSPDGSETQYF
.	.	TRBV10-3	TRBJ2-5	TGTGCCATCAGTGAGGGAATACAGGGCAGCGAGACCCAGTACTTC	CAISEGIQGSETQYF
.	TRBD2	TRBV9	TRBJ2-1	TGTGCCAGCAGCGGCGGACTAGCGGGAGTTGAGCAGTTCTTC	CASSGGLAGVEQFF
few	TRBD1	TRBV28	TRBJ2-3	TGTGCCGGGAAAGGACAGGTGGCTTTGTATACGCAGTATTTT	CAGKGQVALYTQYF
few	TRBD2	TRBV7-6	TRBJ2-3	TGTGCCAGCAGCTTACTAGCGGTCATGGCAGATACGCAGTATTTT	CASSLLAVMADTQYF
few	.	TRBV29-1	TRBJ2-2	TGCAGCGTACGACCCGGGGGTTTAACCGGGGAGCTGTTTTTT	CSVRPGGLTGELFF
few	.	TRBV3-1	TRBJ2-3	TGTGCCAGCAGCGGATTAGCAGATACGCAGTATTTT	CASSGLADTQYF
.	TRBD2	TRBV5-4	TRBJ2-3	TGTGCCAGCAGAGGTGCGGGAGCAATTCCAGATACGCAGTATTTT	CASRGAGAIPDTQYF
.	.	TRBV27	TRBJ1-5	TGTGCCAGCAGTCCCGGTAAGGGAAATCAGCCCCAGCATTTT	CASSPGKGNQPQHF
few	TRBD1	TRBV6-2/TRBV6-3	TRBJ2-2	TGTGCCAGCAGTTCCGCGACAGGGACCGGGGAGCTGTTTTTT	CASSSATGTGELFF
once	TRBD2	TRBV20-1	TRBJ2-1	TGCAGTGCCCCCTTTTGGGCGGGAGTAGGCGATGAGCAGTTCTTC	CSAPFWAGVGDEQFF
.	.	TRBV19	TRBJ1-5	TGTGCCAGTAGTATTCTCTCTGGGGACAGCAATCAGCCCCAGCATTTT	CASSILSGDSNQPQHF
.	.	TRBV6-5	TRBJ1-1	TGTGCCAGCAGCTACCGAGTGAACACTGAAGCTTTCTTT	CASSYRVNTEAFF
few	.	TRBV29-1	TRBJ2-7	TGCAGCGTTGGACGCGGGACAAACTACGAGCAGTACTTC	CSVGRGTNYEQYF
.	TRBD1	TRBV12-3/TRBV12-4	TRBJ1-2	TGTGCCAGCAGTGCGGACAGGGGTGTCTCGGGCTACACCTTC	CASSADRGVSGYTF
few	.	TRBV10-3	TRBJ2-3	TGTGCCATCAGGACTCAGGCAGATACGCAGTATTTT	CAIRTQADTQYF
few	TRBD1	TRBV29-1	TRBJ1-1	TGCAGCGTGGATGTACAGGGGGCGACGAACACTGAAGCTTTCTTT	CSVDVQGATNTEAFF
few	TRBD1	TRBV13	TRBJ1-4	TGTGCCAGCAGCCACGGACAGGGAGTTGAAAAACTGTTTTTT	CASSHGQGVEKLFF
few	.	TRBV6-5	TRBJ2-3	TGTGCCAGTCGTTACAGGGATACGCAGTATTTT	CASRYRDTQYF
few	.	TRBV6-5	TRBJ1-1	TGTGCCAGCAGTCCAAGGGCTTCTGAAGCTTTCTTT	CASSPRASEAFF
.	TRBD2	TRBV7-9	TRBJ2-7	TGTGCCAGCAACCCTAATAGCGGGAGCTTCGAGCAGTACTTC	CASNPNSGSFEQYF
few	.	TRBV25-1	TRBJ1-4	TGTGCCAGCAGTGAATTCGGTTGGACAGAGGGAAAACTGTTTTTT	CASSEFGWTEGKLFF
.	TRBD2	TRBV6-2/TRBV6-3	TRBJ2-3	TGTGCCAGCAGTTACTCCGCGGGAGTGGATACGCAGTATTTT	CASSYSAGVDTQYF
.	.	TRBV7-8	TRBJ2-7	TGTGCCAGCAGCTTAGTCAGGGGGGGCAACGAGCAGTACTTC	CASSLVRGGNEQYF
.	.	TRBV7-6	TRBJ2-5	TGTGCCAGCAGCCCCGTTGGGCAGGTCCAAGAGACCCAGTACTTC	CASSPVGQVQETQYF
few	.	TRBV5-6	TRBJ1-4	TGTGCCAGCACTACGCTGCTGGTTAATGAAAAACTGTTTTTT	CASTTLLVNEKLFF
few	.	TRBV15	TRBJ2-7	TGTGCCACCAGCAGAGATCAGGCGGTAGGGGACGAGCAGTACTTC	CATSRDQAVGDEQYF
few	.	TRBV5-1	TRBJ2-7	TGCGCCAGCAGCTTGGAGGTAGGGGGGAACGAGCAGTACTTC	CASSLEVGGNEQYF